These T cell receptor beta chains were read from a single sample in a study of cytomegalovirus exposure and HLA in healthy donors. The table came from immunoSEQ multiplex PCR; TCRdb's copy has only in-frame clones and leaves some out. The table records about 220,000 clones, about nine tenths of them present only once. Sequencing was carried out using PBMCs. All receptors derive from a young woman in good health and CMV-seronegative. Both conserved end residues are part of each CDR3. D genes are given only for firm matches. The size entry is marked missing in some rows and otherwise reads once, few, many or a size class.

TRBV5-1	.	.	TRBJ1-6	CASSLGAQNSPLHF	TGCGCCAGCAGCTTAGGGGCGCAAAATTCACCCCTCCACTTT
TRBV11-2	TRBD2	.	TRBJ2-1	CASSSRTSGNFYNEQFF	TGTGCCAGCAGCTCCCGGACTAGCGGGAATTTCTACAATGAGCAGTTCTTC
TRBV6-6	TRBD1	.	TRBJ2-1	CASIGTGRFSEQFF	TGTGCCAGCATAGGGACAGGGAGGTTCAGTGAGCAGTTCTTC
TRBV4-2	.	.	TRBJ1-2	CASSQDSPGGYTF	TGTGCCAGCAGCCAAGATAGCCCGGGGGGCTACACCTTC
TRBV6-1	.	.	TRBJ2-7	CASKADYYEQYF	TGTGCCAGCAAGGCGGACTACTACGAGCAGTACTTC
TRBV5-6	.	few	TRBJ1-1	CASSLRAEAFF	TGTGCCAGCAGCTTAAGAGCTGAAGCTTTCTTT
TRBV4-1	.	.	TRBJ2-7	CASSLITSSYEQYF	TGCGCCAGCAGTCTTATAACCAGCTCCTACGAGCAGTACTTC
TRBV30	TRBD1	.	TRBJ1-1	CAWIPTGDEAFF	TGTGCCTGGATTCCAACAGGGGATGAAGCTTTCTTT
TRBV18	TRBD2	.	TRBJ2-1	CASSPPTREGHYEQFF	TGTGCCAGCTCACCACCGACCCGGGAGGGCCACTATGAGCAGTTCTTC
TRBV6-5	.	.	TRBJ2-7	CASRDRGYEQYF	TGTGCCAGCCGAGACAGAGGCTACGAGCAGTACTTC
TRBV28	TRBD2	.	TRBJ2-7	CASGRVSGSYEQYF	TGTGCCAGCGGACGTGTTAGCGGGAGTTACGAGCAGTACTTC
TRBV11-3	.	once	TRBJ2-1	CASSLGQGWDNEQFF	TGTGCCAGCAGCTTAGGTCAGGGCTGGGACAATGAGCAGTTCTTC
TRBV2	.	.	TRBJ2-1	CASRRDYNEQFF	TGTGCCAGCAGACGGGACTACAATGAGCAGTTCTTC
TRBV5-4	.	once	TRBJ1-2	CASTLTWEGTKYGYTF	TGTGCCAGCACCCTAACCTGGGAGGGGACGAAGTATGGCTACACCTTC
TRBV5-6	.	.	TRBJ2-1	CASSTRTAYNEQFF	TGTGCCAGCAGCACCCGGACAGCCTACAATGAGCAGTTCTTC
TRBV5-4	.	.	TRBJ1-3	CASSLAFPVGGSGNTIYF	TGTGCCAGCAGCTTGGCCTTTCCGGTAGGGGGCTCTGGAAACACCATATATTTT
TRBV10-2	TRBD1	.	TRBJ1-5	CASSEGWQGAAQPQHF	TGCGCCAGCAGTGAAGGATGGCAGGGGGCTGCACAGCCCCAGCATTTT
TRBV9	.	.	TRBJ2-1	CASSVGGAGNRKANEQFF	TGTGCCAGCAGCGTAGGCGGGGCTGGGAACAGGAAAGCCAATGAGCAGTTCTTC
TRBV6-6	.	.	TRBJ1-2	CASRTQGGASGYTF	TGTGCCAGCAGGACCCAAGGGGGGGCAAGTGGCTACACCTTC
TRBV5-1	TRBD1	.	TRBJ1-4	CASSLRLQGEEKLFF	TGCGCCAGCAGCTTGCGGTTACAGGGGGAGGAAAAACTGTTTTTT
TRBV27	.	.	TRBJ2-7	CASTARAYTYEQYF	TGTGCCAGCACCGCCAGGGCTTATACCTACGAGCAGTACTTC
TRBV12-2	.	once	TRBJ2-5	CASRSPHGRPYQETQYF	TGTGCAAGTCGCTCCCCTCACGGGAGACCCTACCAAGAGACCCAGTACTTC
TRBV6-6	TRBD2	.	TRBJ2-1	CASLRLAGDVWNEQFF	TGTGCCAGCCTAAGACTAGCGGGAGATGTTTGGAATGAGCAGTTCTTC
TRBV19	.	.	TRBJ2-2	CASISRVNTGELFF	TGTGCCAGTATAAGCAGGGTGAACACCGGGGAGCTGTTTTTT
TRBV15	.	.	TRBJ2-5	CATSRDTGGWETQYF	TGTGCCACCAGCAGGGACACCGGGGGTTGGGAGACCCAGTACTTC
TRBV28	.	.	TRBJ1-2	CASSLGRRDYGYTF	TGTGCCAGCAGTCTGGGCAGGCGTGACTATGGCTACACCTTC
TRBV28	.	.	TRBJ1-5	CASSFGQPYSNQPQHF	TGTGCCAGCAGTTTCGGACAGCCCTATAGCAATCAGCCCCAGCATTTT